What follows are 9 T cell receptor beta chains derived from one specimen sequenced in a study of blood T cell repertoires in COVID-19. TCRdb's table, derived via immunoSEQ multiplex PCR, lists solely in-frame clones and lacks some. The sample records some 160,000 clones, about 88% being singletons. The source material was peripheral blood. The receptors originated from a man aged 45 to 65 who had recovered from COVID-19.

The chain couples TRBV7-8 to TRBJ2-7; no clear D. This CDR3 is 17 amino acids long. From germline, CDR1 is SGHVS and CDR2 FQNEAQ. V lost 1 base and J 2 bases, leaving 18 bases between the germline ends. Here the CDR3 reads CASSLGESSSPPYEQYF. In nucleotides, the CDR3 is TGTGCCAGCAGCTTAGGTGAGAGTAGCAGTCCTCCCTACGAGCAGTACTTC.

The rearrangement joins TRBV29-1 to TRBJ1-5; the D is unclear. Trimming pared 3 bases from V and 2 bases from J, leaving 11 bases between. The CDR3 covers 14 residues. CDR1 and CDR2 from the germline V gene are SQVTM and ANQGSEA. The CDR3 DNA reads TGCAGCGTTGAGGAGACCGGGGGCAATCAGCCCCAGCATTTT. As protein: CSVEETGGNQPQHF.

This rearrangement joins TRBV7-2 to TRBJ2-3, with TRBD2 matching over 11 bases. CDR1 is SGHTA and CDR2 is FQGNSA in the germline V gene. CDR3 length equals 18 residues. Germline trimming cut 1 base from V and 4 bases from J; bases unmatched to any gene: 10. CDR3 sequence (DNA): TGTGCCAGCAGCTTAGGGTCCCTAGCGGGGGGAAGGGCAGATACGCAGTATTTT. Its protein is CASSLGSLAGGRADTQYF.

This clone was detected once. The rearrangement links TRBV27 to TRBJ2-1; TRBD2 might be the D (6 bases). Trimming cost V 3 bases and J 6 bases, with 15 bases left between them. The CDR3 is made up of 15 amino acids. Germline CDR1 MNHEY, CDR2 SMNVEV (reference sequence). The CDR3 region has the DNA TGTGCCAGCAGTTTTCGGGGGAACCCCCCCAATGAGCAGTTCTTC. This translates into CASSFRGNPPNEQFF.

CDR3 sequence: CASSLAGGGQETQYF. The CDR3 bases are TGTGCCAGCAGCTTAGCGGGCGGGGGCCAAGAGACCCAGTACTTC. The chain recombines TRBV7-2 with TRBJ2-5, with TRBD2 matching 7 bases. The germline CDR1 and CDR2 sequences are SGHTA and FQGNSA. This CDR3 is 15 amino acids long. Losses at the gene ends were 0 bases for V and 1 base for J; bases not matched to a gene: 2.

This clone was counted a single time. The genes are TRBV7-2 and TRBJ2-7; the D is unclear. The CDR3 is 12 residues long. Germline lookup yields CDR1 SGHTA and CDR2 FQGNSA. Trimming left V 6 bases short and J 1 base short, with 7 bases between. Here the CDR3 DNA reads TGTGCCAGCAGGTTCAGTTCCTACGAGCAGTACTTC. This codes for CASRFSSYEQYF.

This chain joins TRBV10-1 and TRBJ2-1; 8 nucleotides line up with TRBD1. The CDR3 has 14 amino acids. Germline trimming cut 8 bases from V and 7 bases from J; bases unmatched to any gene: 10. Germline-derived CDR1 and CDR2 are WNHNN and SYGVQD (reference sequence). This CDR3 is CASSEADRVNEQFF. DNA of the CDR3: TGCGCCAGCTCCGAAGCGGACAGGGTGAATGAGCAGTTCTTC.

The chain joins TRBV7-9 to TRBJ2-1; no firm D call. The germline V and J ends were trimmed by 1 base and 6 bases, with 10 bases remaining between them. Germline V gives CDR1 SEHNR, CDR2 FQNEAQ (reference sequence). The CDR3 has 14 amino acids. For the CDR3, the DNA is TGTGCCAGCAGCTTAGGTGCGGCACCCAATGAGCAGTTCTTC. Residues: CASSLGAAPNEQFF.

The chain recombines TRBV10-3 with TRBJ2-1; 10 positions match TRBD1. V was pared by 7 bases and J by 4 bases, with 7 bases of the junction left unmatched. The CDR3 covers 15 residues. Germline CDR1 reads ENHRY; CDR2 reads SYGVKD. The CDR3 reads CAIKGDRGSYNEQFF. In DNA, the CDR3 is TGTGCCATCAAAGGGGACAGGGGCTCATACAATGAGCAGTTCTTC.